What follows is one TCR beta chain and its context. Antigen: not known. The data are from a study of cytomegalovirus exposure and HLA in healthy donors. Study-level results: The study found most TCR sequences rare, yet found some public TCRs in many donors. When analyzed later, a missense DCLRE1C variant was found to be linked to TCR beta V- and J-gene trimming.

With 60 Vbeta and 13 Jbeta primers, the PCR was carried out. Using immunoSEQ multiplex PCR, the repertoire was profiled, and TCRdb retains in-frame clones only, with some absent. The sample holds about 150,000 clones, roughly 70% seen once. This clonotype was sampled from a young man in good health and CMV-seropositive. Sequencing input: PBMCs.

The chain's CDR3 is CASSSLGQEQFF. Written as DNA, the CDR3 is TGTGCCAGCAGCTCACTAGGACAGGAGCAGTTCTTC. V gene TRBV7-3 combines with J gene TRBJ2-1, with D perhaps TRBD1 (6 bases). V lost 4 bases and J 10 bases, leaving 11 bases between the germline ends. There are 12 residues in the CDR3. CDR1 SGHTA and CDR2 FQGTGA come from the germline V gene.